This is a list of T cell receptor beta chains from one sample in a study of T cell responses to AZD1222 COVID-19 vaccine. The repertoire was sequenced with immunoSEQ multiplex PCR; TCRdb's copy has only in-frame clones and lacks some. This repertoire shows 100,000 to 150,000 clones, about 94% found once; its top ten account for around 6.6%. The material sequenced was peripheral blood, taken on day 0 of AZD1222 vaccination. The receptors shown here come from an adult in good health. Both conserved end residues are part of each CDR3. A D gene is named only where the DNA matches it firmly. Clone size is shown for a subset of rows, as once, few, many or a class of expanded clone.

j_call | v_call | d_call | clone_size | cdr3_nt | cdr3_aa
TRBJ1-2 | TRBV7-2 | . | . | TGTGCCAGCAGGGAGTGGGGTGACTATGGCTACACCTTC | CASREWGDYGYTF
TRBJ1-1 | TRBV4-1 | TRBD1 | . | TGCGCCAGCAGCCAAACCACCGGGACAGGGAGGACTGAAGCTTTCTTT | CASSQTTGTGRTEAFF
TRBJ2-3 | TRBV6-5 | . | . | TGTGCCAGCATCCCCGGGGGGCAGGCGGGAGATACGCAGTATTTT | CASIPGGQAGDTQYF
TRBJ2-1 | TRBV19 | TRBD2 | . | TGTGCCAGTAGTATGAGTCCGGGACTAAGGGAGCAGTTCTTC | CASSMSPGLREQFF
TRBJ2-6 | TRBV19 | . | . | TGTGCCAGTAGTCCCAAGTTTGTGGGCTCTGGGGCCAACGTCCTGACTTTC | CASSPKFVGSGANVLTF
TRBJ2-1 | TRBV7-2 | TRBD2 | . | TGTGCCAGCAGCCGGAAGCTAGCGGGAGTAGGCAATGAGCAGTTCTTC | CASSRKLAGVGNEQFF
TRBJ2-1 | TRBV9 | TRBD2 | . | TGTGCCAGCAGCGTAGGCCTAGCGGATTACAATGAGCAGTTCTTC | CASSVGLADYNEQFF
TRBJ2-1 | TRBV13 | . | once | TGTGCCAGCAGCTCCCGACCCGATGAGCAGTTCTTC | CASSSRPDEQFF
TRBJ1-4 | TRBV27 | . | . | TGTGCCAGCAGTACCCTTGACAGCAATCGGGGTGAAAAACTGTTTTTT | CASSTLDSNRGEKLFF
TRBJ2-7 | TRBV25-1 | . | few | TGTGCCAGCAGTGGAATCCAAGGAGAAAGCTCCTACGAGCAGTACTTC | CASSGIQGESSYEQYF
TRBJ1-2 | TRBV25-1 | TRBD1 | few | TGTGCCAGCAGTGGACGGGGGAGGGACAGAAACTATGGCTACACCTTC | CASSGRGRDRNYGYTF
TRBJ2-3 | TRBV7-9 | . | . | TGTGCCAGCATCCCGGGGGCGTCAGATACGCAGTATTTT | CASIPGASDTQYF
TRBJ2-3 | TRBV15 | TRBD2 | . | TGTGCCACCAGCAGAGGTCGGGGCGGGAGAGCCAGCACAGATACGCAGTATTTT | CATSRGRGGRASTDTQYF
TRBJ2-4 | TRBV3-1/TRBV3-2 | TRBD1 | . | TGTGCCAGCAGCCAAGAAGGAATAGGGGGGCGACAGGGGTTTAACATTCAGTACTTC | CASSQEGIGGRQGFNIQYF
TRBJ1-2 | TRBV30 | . | . | TGTGCCTGGAGTGACTTGGACAGTATTTATGGCTACACCTTC | CAWSDLDSIYGYTF
TRBJ2-7 | TRBV28 | TRBD1 | . | TGTGCCAGCAGAGGACAGGGGGGCTCCTACGAGCAGTACTTC | CASRGQGGSYEQYF
TRBJ1-4 | TRBV6-5 | . | . | TGTGCCAGCAGTTACAGCGACGTTGGGCCAGAAAAACTGTTTTTT | CASSYSDVGPEKLFF
TRBJ1-2 | TRBV30 | TRBD1 | once | TGTGCCTGTACCAGGGGGCGAAGTAACTATGGCTACACCTTC | CACTRGRSNYGYTF
TRBJ2-3 | TRBV5-6 | . | . | TGTGCCAGCATCCTCGGAGGGTGGGCGGGAAGGACAGATACGCAGTATTTT | CASILGGWAGRTDTQYF
TRBJ1-1 | TRBV4-2 | . | . | TGTGCCAGCAGCAAGGGGTCAGGGCCCAACACTGAAGCTTTCTTT | CASSKGSGPNTEAFF
TRBJ2-1 | TRBV7-2 | TRBD2 | . | TGTGCCAGCAGCGCCGGACTAGCGATCTACAATGAGCAGTTCTTC | CASSAGLAIYNEQFF
TRBJ2-5 | TRBV6-2/TRBV6-3 | TRBD2 | . | TGTGCCAGCAGTACGGGGGGACTAGCGGGTCTTGGGGAGACCCAGTACTTC | CASSTGGLAGLGETQYF
TRBJ2-1 | TRBV5-6 | . | . | TGTGCCAGCAGCTTGTTCCTCGGCCCGGGGTTCTTC | CASSLFLGPGFF
TRBJ1-2 | TRBV15 | TRBD1 | . | TGTGCCACCAGCACCCGGGACAGGGTTGCCTACACCTTC | CATSTRDRVAYTF
TRBJ2-1 | TRBV7-2 | . | . | TGTGCCAGCAGCTTACTCGGGCCAACTCAACCGAGCTCCTACAATGAGCAGTTCTTC | CASSLLGPTQPSSYNEQFF
TRBJ2-5 | TRBV3-1/TRBV3-2 | TRBD2 | few | TGTGCCAGCAGCCCTGGGCTAGCGGGAGGGCCCAGAAAGACCCAGTACTTC | CASSPGLAGGPRKTQYF
TRBJ2-3 | TRBV12-5 | TRBD2 | . | TGTGCTAGTGGTTGGGGGACTAGCGGCAGCACAGATACGCAGTATTTT | CASGWGTSGSTDTQYF
TRBJ1-1 | TRBV7-9 | . | . | TGTGCCAGCAGCCAAGACAGAGAAGCTTTCTTT | CASSQDREAFF
TRBJ2-1 | TRBV7-6 | . | once | TGTGCCAGCAGCTTAGACGGGCCGAGCTTATACAATGAGCAGTTCTTC | CASSLDGPSLYNEQFF
TRBJ1-4 | TRBV4-3 | TRBD1 | . | TGCGCCAGCAGCCCACGGGACAGGGGTAATGAAAAACTGTTTTTT | CASSPRDRGNEKLFF
TRBJ1-1 | TRBV4-1 | . | . | TGCGCCAGCAGCCCCGGTTACAGGGTCGGAGGAACTGAAGCTTTCTTT | CASSPGYRVGGTEAFF
TRBJ2-1 | TRBV5-1 | TRBD1 | . | TGCGCCAGCAGCAAGACAGGGTCCGATGAGCAGTTCTTC | CASSKTGSDEQFF
TRBJ1-1 | TRBV11-3 | . | . | TGTGCCAGCAGCTTAGAGGTGAACACTGAAGCTTTCTTT | CASSLEVNTEAFF
TRBJ1-1 | TRBV6-5 | . | . | TGTGCCAGCAGACACATGAACACTGAAGCTTTCTTT | CASRHMNTEAFF
TRBJ2-1 | TRBV7-9 | TRBD1 | . | TGTGCCAGCAGTTACGCCGGGACAGCCTCCTACAATGAGCAGTTCTTC | CASSYAGTASYNEQFF
TRBJ1-4 | TRBV7-9 | TRBD1 | . | TGTGCCAGCAGCCCACTGACAGGGGAGGGCGAAAAACTGTTTTTT | CASSPLTGEGEKLFF
TRBJ2-1 | TRBV9 | TRBD2 | . | TGTGCCAGCAGCCAAGCGGGAGAGGGCAATGAGCAGTTCTTC | CASSQAGEGNEQFF
TRBJ1-1 | TRBV6-2/TRBV6-3 | . | . | TGTGCCAGCAGTTATACAGGACCGAACACTGAAGCTTTCTTT | CASSYTGPNTEAFF
TRBJ1-4 | TRBV30 | . | . | TGTGCCTGGAGTCCTGACAGCGTTAATGAAAAACTGTTTTTT | CAWSPDSVNEKLFF
TRBJ1-3 | TRBV19 | . | . | TGTGCCAGTAAATCGACTCCCTCTGGAAACACCATATATTTT | CASKSTPSGNTIYF
TRBJ1-2 | TRBV3-1/TRBV3-2 | . | . | TGTGCCAGCAGCCAAGATAGGCGGGGGGTATCCGGCTACACCTTC | CASSQDRRGVSGYTF
TRBJ1-1 | TRBV6-5 | . | . | TGTGCCAGCAGTTACCGCGACAGTGAAGCTTTCTTT | CASSYRDSEAFF
TRBJ1-5 | TRBV6-5 | . | . | TGTGCCAGCAGCCGGGAGCAGTATAGCAATCAGCCCCAGCATTTT | CASSREQYSNQPQHF
TRBJ1-1 | TRBV5-8 | . | . | TGTGCCAGCAGCTTACAGAACCCGAACACTGAAGCTTTCTTT | CASSLQNPNTEAFF
TRBJ2-5 | TRBV6-1 | . | . | TGTGCCAGCAGTGATTGGCTGCTACAGGGAGATTTGGAGACCCAGTACTTC | CASSDWLLQGDLETQYF
TRBJ2-1 | TRBV11-2 | . | . | TGTGCCAGCACTCAACAGGGTCGCGCGTACAATGAGCAGTTCTTC | CASTQQGRAYNEQFF
TRBJ1-3 | TRBV15 | . | . | TGTGCCACCAGCAGGGAGAACATACTCGGGACTAATCCTGGAAACACCATATATTTT | CATSRENILGTNPGNTIYF
TRBJ1-2 | TRBV2 | . | . | TGTGCCAGCAGTGTACAGGTGATCTATGGCTACACCTTC | CASSVQVIYGYTF